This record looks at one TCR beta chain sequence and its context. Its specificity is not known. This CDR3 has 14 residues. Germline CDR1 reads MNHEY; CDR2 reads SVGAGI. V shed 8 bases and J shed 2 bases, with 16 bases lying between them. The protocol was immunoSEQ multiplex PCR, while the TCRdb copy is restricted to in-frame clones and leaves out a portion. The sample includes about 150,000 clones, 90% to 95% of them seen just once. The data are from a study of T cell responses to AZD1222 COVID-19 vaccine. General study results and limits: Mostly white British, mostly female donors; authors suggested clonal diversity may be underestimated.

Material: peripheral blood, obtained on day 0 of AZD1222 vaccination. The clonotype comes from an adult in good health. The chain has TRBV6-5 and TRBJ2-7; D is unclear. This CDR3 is CASLNPGPPYEQYF. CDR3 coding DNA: TGTGCCAGCCTAAACCCGGGCCCACCCTACGAGCAGTACTTC.